The T cell receptor (beta chain) under discussion was sequenced for a study of vaccination effects on CD4 cells after COVID-19. The CDR3 spans 14 residues. The germline V and J ends were trimmed by 7 bases and 3 bases, with 13 bases remaining between them. Germline CDR1 and CDR2: LNHDA and SQIVND (reference sequence). Antigen-specific CD4+ T cells were expanded (with viral peptide pools) by the ViraFEST assay ahead of sequencing. Researchers isolated CD4+ T cells once approximately eleven days of culture had elapsed. No vaccinee had earlier SARS-CoV-2 infection, and nucleocapsid antibodies were negative. Each culture well received about 2 million PBMC. These cells were then cultured in IMDM with roughly 9 IU/ml IL-2 and 9.5 to 10 ug/ml peptides. On days 3 and 7, fresh IL-2 medium replaced half the medium. This clone was counted a few times. The antigen is unknown. Clones were sequenced by immunoSEQ multiplex PCR, and TCRdb holds only the in-frame ones, with some missing. This sample has about 65,000 clones, with 76% found just once.

The sequence was collected from a human donor who received a COVID-19 vaccine. The starting material was CD4+ T cells from PBMCs cultured with HCoV-NL63 spike peptides, obtained before COVID-19 vaccination. V is TRBV19 and J is TRBJ1-5; D is unresolved. CDR3 sequence: CASKIGRSNQPQHF. The CDR3, as DNA: TGTGCCAGTAAAATCGGCAGATCCAATCAGCCCCAGCATTTT. Using reference TRBV19 and TRBJ1-5 for the parts outside the CDR3, the full variable domain is DGGITQSPKYLFRKEGQNVTLSCEQNLNHDAMYWYRQDPGQGLRLIYYSQIVNDFQKGDIAEGYSVSREKKESFPLTVTSAQKNPTAFYLCASKIGRSNQPQHFGDGTRLSIL.